The 19 T cell receptor beta chains reported below all come from one sample, sequenced in a study of blood T cell repertoires in COVID-19. TCRdb's copy holds only in-frame clones and misses some; the assay was immunoSEQ multiplex PCR. The repertoire holds a few hundred thousand clones, with around 81% as singletons. The sample was peripheral blood. The receptors stem from a woman aged 55-69 years with acute or convalescent COVID-19.

The chain recombines TRBV2 with TRBJ1-1; perhaps TRBD1 as D (6 bases). This CDR3 is 14 amino acids long. Germline CDR1 SNHLY, CDR2 FYNNEI. V was pared by 1 base and J by 7 bases, with 13 bases between. The CDR3 protein is CASSEEGTWNEAFF. DNA of the CDR3: TGTGCCAGCAGTGAAGAAGGGACATGGAATGAAGCTTTCTTT.

The chain combines TRBV6-5 with TRBJ1-4, with a possible D match to TRBD1 (5 bases). The CDR3 sequence is 12 residues long. Germline CDR1 reads MNHEY; CDR2 reads SVGAGI. Deletions cut 6 bases from V and 11 bases from J, with 13 bases between. The CDR3 spells CASSARGEKLFF. CDR3 DNA: TGTGCCAGCAGCGCCCGGGGGGAGAAACTGTTTTTT.

This clone occurred once. V and J are TRBV15 and TRBJ1-1, with D perhaps TRBD1 (5 bases). V was cut by 1 base and J by 4 bases, with 13 bases left in between. From germline, CDR1 is LNHNV and CDR2 YYDKDF (reference sequence). The CDR3 has 15 amino acids. CDR3 sequence (DNA): TGTGCCACCAGCAGAGCCTGGGGCGAAGGCACTGAAGCTTTCTTT. The encoded protein is CATSRAWGEGTEAFF.

The chain employs TRBV9 and TRBJ2-5, with TRBD1 matching 7 bases. This CDR3 contains 15 residues. Trimming removed 4 bases from V and 5 bases from J; junction bases left unmatched: 11. Germline CDR1 reads SGDLS; CDR2 reads YYNGEE. CDR3 in amino acids: CASSTLQGYRETQYF. Here the CDR3 DNA reads TGTGCCAGCAGCACATTACAGGGGTATCGGGAGACCCAGTACTTC.

As for this clone: Other DNA sequences from this sample encode an identical CDR3 as well. The V call is TRBV7-9, the J call TRBJ1-4, with a possible D match to TRBD1 (5 bases). V was pared by 3 bases and J by 4 bases, with 9 bases between. The CDR3 consists of 14 residues. CDR1 SEHNR and CDR2 FQNEAQ come from the germline V gene (reference sequence). As DNA, the CDR3 is TGTGCCAGCAGCTTTGGCCAGGGTAATGAAAAACTGTTTTTT. The encoded protein is CASSFGQGNEKLFF.

This chain connects TRBV15 to TRBJ2-7; the match to TRBD1 covers 9 bases. Trimming at V came to 0 bases and at J to 5 bases, leaving 8 bases not matched to a gene. Germline V gene sequence: CDR1 LNHNV, CDR2 YYDKDF (reference sequence). The CDR3 covers 16 residues. The chain's CDR3 is CATSREGGTGSDEQYF. The DNA of the CDR3 is TGTGCCACCAGCAGAGAAGGTGGGACAGGGTCCGACGAGCAGTACTTC.

CDR3 amino acids: CASSRISGGRKGNEQFF. CDR3 nucleotide sequence: TGTGCCAGCAGCCGGATAAGCGGGGGCCGAAAAGGGAATGAGCAGTTCTTC. The chain employs TRBV28 and TRBJ2-1, with 8 positions matching TRBD2. This CDR3 spans 17 amino acids. The germline V gene has CDR1 MDHEN and CDR2 SYDVKM. V trimming: 6 bases; J trimming: 7 bases; junction bases outside the gene matches: 17.

The chain combines TRBV12-5 with TRBJ1-1; possible D gene TRBD1, 6 bases. CDR3 length equals 14 residues. Trimming stripped 6 bases from V and 1 base from J, with 12 bases between. From germline, CDR1 is LGHNT and CDR2 FRNRAP. The CDR3: CASGNDRTNTEAFF. CDR3 bases: TGTGCTAGTGGCAATGACAGGACGAACACTGAAGCTTTCTTT.

This clone came up a few times. V and J are TRBV5-6 and TRBJ1-1; maybe TRBD1 (5 bases). The germline V gene encodes CDR1 SGHDT and CDR2 YYEEEE. CDR3 length equals 13 residues. Trimming took 4 bases from V and 5 from J, leaving 12 bases between them. The CDR3 DNA reads TGTGCCAGCAGCATTCCTGGGGGGACTGAAGCTTTCTTT. Protein product: CASSIPGGTEAFF.

The V gene is TRBV5-6, the J gene TRBJ1-1, with TRBD1 identical over 7 bases. Germline V gene sequence: CDR1 SGHDT, CDR2 YYEEEE. The CDR3 has 15 amino acids. V lost 0 bases, J lost 2 bases, and 4 bases stayed unmatched. CDR3 DNA sequence: TGTGCCAGCAGCTTGGAGGGGGCCCTAAACACTGAAGCTTTCTTT. Translated, it gives CASSLEGALNTEAFF.

The rearrangement uses TRBV27 and TRBJ2-2, with 10 positions matching TRBD1. This CDR3 contains 14 residues. J gave up 4 bases and V 6 bases, and 2 bases lay outside the gene matches. Germline CDR1 and CDR2: MNHEY and SMNVEV (reference sequence). The CDR3 protein is CASRRTGGTGELFF. The CDR3 nucleotides are TGTGCCAGCAGGCGGACAGGGGGCACCGGGGAGCTGTTTTTT.

There are a few counts of this clone. V usage is TRBV5-6 and J usage is TRBJ1-1; 11 bases fit TRBD1. The CDR3 is made up of 13 amino acids. The ends lost 5 bases at V and 5 bases at J; junction bases unmatched: 2. The V gene's germline CDR1 is SGHDT and CDR2 YYEEEE. The CDR3 coding sequence is TGTGCCAGCAGGGACAGGGGGCGGACTGAAGCTTTCTTT. As protein: CASRDRGRTEAFF.

This rearrangement joins TRBV7-9 to TRBJ1-4; TRBD1 agrees at 9 bases. This CDR3 is 15 amino acids long. Trimming took 6 bases from V and 7 from J; bases not matched to a gene: 9. CDR1 is SEHNR and CDR2 is FQNEAQ in the germline V gene (reference sequence). The CDR3 sequence is CASSNTGGLSEKLFF. CDR3 nucleotide sequence: TGTGCCAGCAGTAACACAGGGGGCTTGAGTGAAAAACTGTTTTTT.

The gene calls are TRBV11-2 and TRBJ2-2, with TRBD2 matching 9 bases. CDR1 and CDR2 from the germline V gene are SGHAT and FQNNGV. V gave up 5 bases and J gave up 2 bases; unmatched junction bases: 6. The CDR3 has 16 amino acids. Here the CDR3 reads CASSPLAGRNTGELFF. Here the CDR3 DNA reads TGTGCCAGCAGCCCCCTAGCGGGGAGAAACACCGGGGAGCTGTTTTTT.

The genes are TRBV3-1 (or the pseudogene TRBV3-2) and TRBJ1-1; tentatively, D is TRBD1 (6 bases). Deletions cut 1 base from V and 1 base from J, with 10 bases between. Per germline, CDR1 LGHDT and CDR2 YNNKEL (reference sequence). This CDR3 spans 15 amino acids. The CDR3 is CASSQGLGGNTEAFF. The DNA of the CDR3 is TGTGCCAGCAGCCAAGGGTTAGGGGGGAACACTGAAGCTTTCTTT.

The chain is built from TRBV4-2 and TRBJ1-2; TRBD1 agrees at 10 bases. V lost 1 base to trimming and J lost 5 bases; unmatched junction nucleotides: 7. From germline, CDR1 is LGHNA and CDR2 YNFKEQ. The CDR3 has 16 amino acids. Here the CDR3 reads CASSQGRGTGDYGYTF. The CDR3 DNA sequence: TGTGCCAGCAGCCAAGGAAGGGGGACAGGGGATTATGGCTACACCTTC.

This CDR3 is CASSLLTGAGANVLTF. The CDR3 DNA is TGCGCCAGCAGTCTATTGACAGGGGCTGGGGCCAACGTCCTGACTTTC. The rearrangement joins TRBV5-1 to TRBJ2-6, with 8 bases identical to TRBD1. The CDR3 consists of 16 residues. V trimming: 5 bases; J trimming: 2 bases; junction bases outside the gene matches: 6. Germline lookup yields CDR1 SGHRS and CDR2 YFSETQ.

J is TRBJ2-3 and V is TRBV20-1; 7 bases match TRBD1. The CDR3 is made up of 14 amino acids. Germline CDR1 DFQATT, CDR2 SNEGSKA (reference sequence). V was pared by 3 bases and J by 6 bases, with 9 bases of the junction left unmatched. This CDR3 is CSASITGDLDTQYF. Written as DNA, the CDR3 is TGCAGTGCTAGTATCACAGGGGATTTGGATACGCAGTATTTT.

The J gene is TRBJ2-1, the V gene TRBV19, with TRBD1 matching over 11 bases. The CDR3 sequence is 16 residues long. Germline V gene sequence: CDR1 LNHDA, CDR2 SQIVND (reference sequence). Losses at the gene ends were 3 bases for V and 8 bases for J; bases not matched to a gene: 9. This CDR3 is CASSIPRDRGGHEQFF. CDR3 DNA: TGTGCCAGTAGTATTCCCCGGGACAGGGGGGGCCATGAGCAGTTCTTC.